One sample yielded the 25 T cell receptor beta chains listed below, sequenced in a study of a mutant IDH1 vaccine in newly diagnosed glioma (dated by TCRdb to the early 2020s). The meaning of the sample's time point label: week 5, during vaccination. A 20-mer mutant IDH1 peptide at 300 micrograms in Montanide made up each vaccine dose, which was injected subcutaneously together with topical imiquimod. Their target antigens are unknown. The library relied on the immunoSEQ multiplex PCR assay. Imported from immuneACCESS, the table was reduced by TCRdb to in-frame sequences with V and J called. These copies leave out some clones; in studies compared against another copy, an unresolved V gene accounts for under half, and the cause of the remainder is not known. The sample includes about 60,000 clones, with about 86% observed a single time. The ten largest clonotypes hold 6.5% to 9% of the sample. The sequences come from PBMCs, collected from a glioma patient whose treatment included an IDH1 peptide vaccine. These receptors all stem from a woman between 45 and 65 years old with glioma.

The V gene is TRBV6-1, the J gene TRBJ1-4; TRBD1 matches 9 bases. With 11 bases clipped from V and 4 bases from J, the junction kept 5 bases outside the gene matches. This CDR3 contains 13 residues. The germline gives CDR1 MNHNS, CDR2 SASEGT. CDR3 sequence reads: CAGGGQGNEKLFF. In DNA form, the CDR3 reads TGTGCCGGGGGGGGACAGGGTAATGAAAAACTGTTTTTT.

The J gene is TRBJ1-2, the V gene TRBV20-1; the D gene is possibly TRBD1 (5 bases). Trimming shortened V by 5 bases and J by 6 bases, and 10 bases separated the two germline ends. Germline-derived CDR1 and CDR2 are DFQATT and SNEGSKA (reference sequence). CDR3 length equals 11 residues. The CDR3 DNA follows: TGCAGTGCTCACGGGACGGATGGCTACACCTTC. Its protein is CSAHGTDGYTF.

This clone has a single count. The chain uses TRBV11-2 and TRBJ2-7; a weak D match, TRBD1 (6 bases). The V and J ends lost 5 bases and 2 bases respectively, with 22 bases between them. This CDR3 comprises 17 residues. In germline, CDR1 is SGHAT, CDR2 FQNNGV. CDR3 coding DNA: TGTGCCAGCAGCGCGAGTAGGAGTGTAGGACAGACCTACGAGCAGTACTTC. Its protein is CASSASRSVGQTYEQYF.

This chain links TRBV7-8 with TRBJ1-5, with D possibly being TRBD1 (5 bases). The CDR3 has 14 amino acids. Trimming took off 2 bases at V and 6 bases at J, with 11 bases between the two ends. CDR1 and CDR2 from the germline V gene are SGHVS and FQNEAQ. The CDR3 is CASSLQGLFQPQHF. The DNA of the CDR3 is TGTGCCAGCAGCTTACAGGGACTATTTCAGCCCCAGCATTTT.

V usage is TRBV2 and J usage is TRBJ2-5, with a tentative D call TRBD1 (6 bases). Trimming pared 8 bases from V and 1 base from J, leaving 17 bases between. Germline V gene lookup returns CDR1 SNHLY and CDR2 FYNNEI. The CDR3 length is 15 residues. CDR3 coding DNA: TGTGCCAGCGGGGAGCAGGGGTATTTCCAAGAGACCCAGTACTTC. Its protein is CASGEQGYFQETQYF.

Only one count was recorded for this clone. The chain uses TRBV5-6 and TRBJ2-1, with no clear D. The CDR3 runs to 14 residues. Trimming cost V 4 bases and J 4 bases, with 12 bases left between them. Germline CDR1 and CDR2: SGHDT and YYEEEE. The chain's CDR3 is CASSTKENYNEQFF. CDR3 bases: TGTGCCAGCAGCACGAAGGAGAATTACAATGAGCAGTTCTTC.

V usage is TRBV14 and J usage is TRBJ1-2, with D hard to call. There are 14 residues in the CDR3. Germline V gene lookup returns CDR1 SGHDN and CDR2 FVKESK. V was trimmed by 0 bases and J by 8 bases, leaving 13 bases between them. CDR3 amino acids: CASSQESATIGYTF. The CDR3, as DNA: TGTGCCAGCAGCCAAGAATCGGCCACAATAGGCTACACCTTC.

The genes are TRBV7-8 and TRBJ2-7; TRBD1 matches 7 bases. This CDR3 has 14 residues. CDR1 is SGHVS and CDR2 is FQNEAQ in the germline V gene. With V trimmed by 3 bases and J by 5 bases, 7 bases remained unmatched. CDR3 DNA: TGTGCCAGCAGCTTGGCACAGGGGATAGACGAGCAGTACTTC. This codes for CASSLAQGIDEQYF.

This clone was counted between two and nine times. CDR3 protein: CASSLEGQGNEKLFF. DNA of the CDR3: TGCGCCAGCAGCTTGGAGGGACAGGGTAATGAAAAACTGTTTTTT. V gene TRBV5-1 combines with J gene TRBJ1-4; 9 bases match TRBD1. Looked up from germline, CDR1 is SGHRS and CDR2 is YFSETQ. The CDR3 loop spans 15 amino acids. The V and J ends lost 0 bases and 4 bases, in that order; junction bases with no gene match: 1.

V is TRBV7-9 and J is TRBJ1-5; D is ambiguous. The V and J ends lost 5 bases and 5 bases respectively, with 7 bases between them. CDR1 is SEHNR and CDR2 is FQNEAQ in the germline V gene (reference sequence). There are 12 residues in the CDR3. CDR3 DNA: TGTGCCAGCAGCGCGAACTATCAGCCCCAGCATTTT. It translates to CASSANYQPQHF.

J is TRBJ2-2 and V is TRBV19; D gene ambiguous. Germline CDR1 is LNHDA and CDR2 is SQIVND (reference sequence). V was cut by 5 bases and J by 5 bases, with 15 bases left in between. The CDR3 extends over 15 amino acids. The CDR3 sequence: CASSPADRVTGELFF. DNA of the CDR3: TGTGCCAGTAGTCCTGCGGACCGTGTAACCGGGGAGCTGTTTTTT.

The chain links TRBV11-2 to TRBJ1-2, with 9 positions matching TRBD1. CDR3 length equals 13 residues. V gave up 10 bases and J gave up 1 base; unmatched junction bases: 4. CDR1 is SGHAT, CDR2 FQNNGV, per germline. CDR3 residues: CAIRQGDNYGYTF. For the CDR3, the DNA is TGTGCCATCAGACAGGGGGATAACTATGGCTACACCTTC.

The J gene is TRBJ1-1, the V gene TRBV15; D is undetermined. The germline gives CDR1 LNHNV, CDR2 YYDKDF (reference sequence). Trimming stripped 0 bases from V and 5 bases from J, with 13 bases between. The CDR3 sequence is 15 residues long. The CDR3 nucleotides are TGTGCCACCAGCAGAGACGTTGCTCGCGAGACTGAAGCTTTCTTT. The encoded protein is CATSRDVARETEAFF. Full variable domain (missing parts from reference TRBV15 and TRBJ1-1): DAMVIQNPRYQVTQFGKPVTLSCSQTLNHNVMYWYQQKSSQAPKLLFHYYDKDFNNEADTPDNFQSRRPNTSFCFLDIRSPGLGDTAMYLCATSRDVARETEAFFGQGTRLTVV.

This clone was seen only a few times. The chain joins TRBV7-7 to TRBJ1-5, with D hard to call. This CDR3 spans 13 amino acids. The germline CDR1 and CDR2 sequences are SSHAT and FNYEAQ (reference sequence). Trimming stripped 1 base from V and 5 bases from J, with 6 bases between. The CDR3 here is CASSLGPDQPQHF. The CDR3 DNA is TGTGCCAGCAGCTTAGGGCCAGATCAGCCCCAGCATTTT.

This chain links TRBV28 with TRBJ2-5; 8 bases line up with TRBD2. V trimming: 5 bases; J trimming: 5 bases; junction bases outside the gene matches: 7. There are 14 residues in the CDR3. From germline, CDR1 is MDHEN and CDR2 SYDVKM. CDR3 sequence: CASSGRLATETQYF. The CDR3 DNA sequence: TGTGCCAGCAGTGGGAGACTAGCGACGGAGACCCAGTACTTC.

This chain joins TRBV10-1 and TRBJ2-3; D uncertain. V was pared by 4 bases and J by 1 base, with 6 bases between. The CDR3 is 13 residues long. Germline CDR1 is WNHNN and CDR2 is SYGVQD (reference sequence). The DNA of the CDR3 is TGCGCCAGCAGTGTCGCGGGCACAGATACGCAGTATTTT. Its translation: CASSVAGTDTQYF.

The chain joins TRBV5-5 to TRBJ1-3; TRBD1 is a possible D gene (5 bases). Germline V gene sequence: CDR1 SGHKS, CDR2 YYEKEE (reference sequence). V lost 3 bases and J 0 bases, leaving 13 bases between the germline ends. This CDR3 has 16 amino acids. The CDR3 nucleotides read TGTGCCAGCAGCTCTGCAGGGCAACTCTCTGGAAACACCATATATTTT. This gives the protein CASSSAGQLSGNTIYF.

This chain connects TRBV9 to TRBJ1-3; 7 bases match TRBD1. In germline, CDR1 is SGDLS, CDR2 YYNGEE. This CDR3 is 14 amino acids long. J gave up 2 bases and V 3 bases, and 2 bases lay outside the gene matches. The CDR3 nucleotides read TGTGCCAGCAGCGGACAGGGTCCTGGAAACACCATATATTTT. The encoded protein is CASSGQGPGNTIYF.

This chain connects TRBV10-1 to TRBJ2-7; 9 nucleotides align to TRBD1. Germline V gene data show CDR1 as WNHNN and CDR2 as SYGVQD (reference sequence). V trimming: 3 bases; J trimming: 2 bases; junction bases outside the gene matches: 5. The CDR3 totals 15 residues. This chain's CDR3 is CASSDLGQGAYEQYF. In DNA, the CDR3 is TGCGCCAGCAGTGACCTGGGACAGGGAGCCTACGAGCAGTACTTC.

V and J are TRBV19 and TRBJ2-3, with a weak D call TRBD2 (5 bases). The CDR3 is 13 amino acids. Germline values: CDR1 LNHDA, CDR2 SQIVND (reference sequence). Trimming took 8 bases from V and 3 from J, leaving 12 bases between them. CDR3 in DNA: TGTGCCAGTGTCAGCGGATCAACAGATACGCAGTATTTT. Translated, it gives CASVSGSTDTQYF. The entire variable domain, with the rest obtained from reference TRBV19 and TRBJ2-3, is as follows: DGGITQSPKYLFRKEGQNVTLSCEQNLNHDAMYWYRQDPGQGLRLIYYSQIVNDFQKGDIAEGYSVSREKKESFPLTVTSAQKNPTAFYLCASVSGSTDTQYFGPGTRLTVL.

This clone was picked up many times. This chain links TRBV19 with TRBJ1-2; D is undetermined. From germline, CDR1 is LNHDA and CDR2 SQIVND (reference sequence). The CDR3 extends over 10 amino acids. V lost 11 bases, J lost 7 bases, and 11 bases lay in between. CDR3 nucleotide sequence: TGTGCCGTCCGGACGAGTGGCTACACCTTC. This sequence encodes CAVRTSGYTF. Full variable domain (rest looked up from reference TRBV19 and TRBJ1-2): DGGITQSPKYLFRKEGQNVTLSCEQNLNHDAMYWYRQDPGQGLRLIYYSQIVNDFQKGDIAEGYSVSREKKESFPLTVTSAQKNPTAFYLCAVRTSGYTFGSGTRLTVV.

The chain has TRBV6-1 and TRBJ1-2; possible D gene TRBD1, 6 bases. The CDR3 loop spans 15 amino acids. Trimming took 6 bases from V and 4 from J, leaving 18 bases between them. Germline V gives CDR1 MNHNS, CDR2 SASEGT. CDR3: CASREGGAGFYGYTF. For the CDR3, the DNA is TGTGCCAGCAGGGAGGGGGGAGCGGGTTTCTATGGCTACACCTTC.

This sequence joins TRBV9 and TRBJ2-7; 11 nucleotides match TRBD2. CDR1 and CDR2 (germline): SGDLS, YYNGEE. J was trimmed by 0 bases and V by 3 bases; bases with no gene match: 2. The CDR3 extends over 15 amino acids. CDR3 sequence reads: CASSASGGSSYEQYF. CDR3 DNA: TGTGCCAGCAGCGCTAGCGGGGGGAGCTCCTACGAGCAGTACTTC. The variable domain in full, with the rest retrieved from reference TRBV9 and TRBJ2-7, is DSGVTQTPKHLITATGQRVTLRCSPRSGDLSVYWYQQSLDQGLQFLIQYYNGEERAKGNILERFSAQQFPDLHSELNLSSLELGDSALYFCASSASGGSSYEQYFGPGTRLTVT.

Only one count was recorded for this clone. V and J are TRBV4-1 and TRBJ2-2; D ambiguous. CDR3 length: 14 amino acids. CDR1 is MGHRA and CDR2 is YSYEKL in the germline V gene. V lost 0 bases to trimming and J lost 2 bases, with 4 bases between them. The CDR3 region has the DNA TGCGCCAGCAGCCAAGATACAAACACCGGGGAGCTGTTTTTT. Translated, it gives CASSQDTNTGELFF.

This chain links TRBV18 with TRBJ2-3, with D perhaps being TRBD1 or TRBD2 (5 bases each). The V end lost 6 bases, the J end lost 3 bases, and 19 bases lay between the germline ends. Germline CDR1 reads KGHSH; CDR2 reads LQKENI. The CDR3 contains 16 residues. CDR3 protein: CASSRGRVRGTDTQYF. The DNA of the CDR3 is TGTGCCAGCTCGAGGGGCCGGGTAAGAGGGACAGATACGCAGTATTTT.